This T cell receptor beta chain was captured by sequencing in a study of regulatory T cells in long-lasting Graves disease. Study-level findings and limits: For persistent Graves' patients, TCR diversity was lower than for newly diagnosed ones. Thyroid tissue was not studied; only peripheral blood was.

This clonotype was seen ten or more times. No antigen is known for it. The CDR3 spans 14 residues. Looked up from germline, CDR1 is LNHDA and CDR2 is SQIVND (reference sequence). The J segment lost 3 bases and the V segment lost 8 bases, leaving 3 bases of the junction unmatched. The time point: newly diagnosed GD, antithyroid drugs for less than 3 months. Following extraction of RNA from PBMCs, that RNA was used to make the TCR library. Clinicians diagnosed Graves' disease using American Thyroid Association guidelines. Both iRepertoire HTBI primers and Arm-PCR of CDR3 regions were used to build the TCR beta libraries. TCRdb reprocessed the multiplex PCR reads via MiXCR and lists one record per CDR3 protein. The repertoire consists of fewer than 450,000 distinct CDR3 sequences, with approximately 16% occurring once and the leading ten covering about 8.3%. This same sample was also part of a study on T cells in Graves' hyperthyroidism and ophthalmopathy. As that report states: Hyperthyroidism patients were newly diagnosed, had disease duration under 2 months, and were aged 18 to 65 years.

The source of this sequence is a woman aged 40 to 49 with Graves disease. The starting material was peripheral blood mononuclear cells (PBMCs), obtained at new diagnosis, from a patient treated with antithyroid drugs. This chain uses TRBV19 with TRBJ2-1; 11 bases fit TRBD2. Here the CDR3 reads CASHSGRDYNEQFF. In nucleotides, the CDR3 is TGTGCCAGTCATAGCGGGAGGGACTACAATGAGCAGTTCTTC.